These 21 T cell receptor beta chains were sequenced from one sample in a study of OX40 agonist ivuxolimab in advanced cancers. Profiling relied on immunoSEQ multiplex PCR, and the TCRdb table lists in-frame clones only, not all of them. Of some 130,000 clones listed, about nine tenths are singletons. Sample: CD4+ or CD8+ T cells sorted from blood, taken in a trial of the OX40 agonist ivuxolimab. These receptors came from an adult with an advanced solid tumor such as melanoma, head and neck, liver or kidney cancer.

This rearrangement joins TRBV7-9 to TRBJ1-2; tentative D call: TRBD1 (5 bases). The length of the CDR3 is 15 residues. Deletions cut 1 base from V and 4 bases from J, with 13 bases between. Germline V gives CDR1 SEHNR, CDR2 FQNEAQ (reference sequence). The CDR3 region is CASSLVITGSYGYTF. The DNA for the CDR3 is TGTGCCAGCAGCTTAGTCATTACAGGAAGCTATGGCTACACCTTC.

The rearrangement links TRBV30 to TRBJ1-1, with 7 positions matching TRBD1. This CDR3 has 16 amino acids. Germline V gene data show CDR1 as GTSNPN and CDR2 as SVGIG (reference sequence). Trimming at V came to 4 bases and at J to 2 bases, leaving 13 bases not matched to a gene. The CDR3 loop reads CAWKLSTGRENTEAFF. The CDR3 DNA is TGTGCCTGGAAGTTATCGACAGGGAGGGAAAACACTGAAGCTTTCTTT.

In this sample, this clone turned up once. This rearrangement joins TRBV2 to TRBJ2-1; TRBD2 is a possible D gene (5 bases). The CDR3 runs to 11 residues. The ends were cut back, 8 bases at V and 4 bases at J, with 6 bases in the middle. Germline CDR1 reads SNHLY; CDR2 reads FYNNEI. DNA for the CDR3: TGTGCCAGCGGGAGTTACAATGAGCAGTTCTTC. This translates into CASGSYNEQFF. The variable domain in full, completed from reference TRBV2 and TRBJ2-1, reads EPEVTQTPSHQVTQMGQEVILRCVPISNHLYFYWYRQILGQKVEFLVSFYNNEISEKSEIFDDQFSVERPDGSNFTLKIRSTKLEDSAMYFCASGSYNEQFFGPGTRLTVL.

This sequence joins TRBV28 and TRBJ2-7; D is ambiguous. Per the germline V gene, CDR1 is MDHEN and CDR2 is SYDVKM. CDR3 length: 13 amino acids. The V and J ends lost 5 bases and 0 bases respectively, with 8 bases between them. CDR3 loop: CASSRYSSYEQYF. The CDR3 DNA reads TGTGCCAGCAGTAGATATAGCTCCTACGAGCAGTACTTC.

The chain couples TRBV5-4 to TRBJ1-1; tentative D call: TRBD1 (5 bases). V dropped 0 bases and J dropped 1 base, with 7 bases sitting between them. The CDR3 is 14 amino acids. CDR1 and CDR2 (germline): SGHNT, YYREEE (reference sequence). In nucleotides, the CDR3 is TGTGCCAGCAGCTTGGGCAGGGCGAACACTGAAGCTTTCTTT. Translating it yields CASSLGRANTEAFF.

V and J are TRBV5-1 and TRBJ2-1; the match to TRBD2 covers 9 bases. Trimming at V came to 0 bases and at J to 4 bases, leaving 5 bases not matched to a gene. CDR3 length: 16 amino acids. The germline gives CDR1 SGHRS, CDR2 YFSETQ. CDR3 nucleotides: TGCGCCAGCAGCTTGGGAGGGACTAGCCCTTACAATGAGCAGTTCTTC. This translates into CASSLGGTSPYNEQFF.

The rearrangement uses TRBV4-1 and TRBJ1-1; perhaps TRBD1 as D (5 bases). CDR3 size: 15 residues. The germline V gene has CDR1 MGHRA and CDR2 YSYEKL. The germline V and J ends were trimmed by 7 bases and 0 bases, with 15 bases remaining between them. The CDR3 DNA reads as TGCGCCAGCATTCGAGAGGGCAGGGTGAACACTGAAGCTTTCTTT. It yields the protein CASIREGRVNTEAFF.

The J gene is TRBJ1-1, the V gene TRBV18; perhaps TRBD1 as D (5 bases). The germline gives CDR1 KGHSH, CDR2 LQKENI. The CDR3 length is 16 residues. V lost 5 bases, J lost 3 bases, and 19 bases lay in between. In DNA form, the CDR3 reads TGTGCCAGCTCAACGGGATACTACCTGGGGGACACTGAAGCTTTCTTT. It translates to CASSTGYYLGDTEAFF.

This sequence joins TRBV27 and TRBJ2-2; TRBD1 agrees at 7 bases. CDR1 and CDR2 (germline): MNHEY, SMNVEV (reference sequence). J lost 5 bases, V lost 5 bases, and 2 bases had no gene match. The CDR3 has 13 residues. The CDR3, as DNA: TGTGCCAGCAGTCTACAGGGGACCGGGGAGCTGTTTTTT. Translation: CASSLQGTGELFF.

This clone has more than one count but fewer than ten. The chain couples TRBV12-5 to TRBJ2-1; the D is unclear. The CDR3 is made up of 11 amino acids. The germline V gene encodes CDR1 LGHNT and CDR2 FRNRAP. The V gene lost 2 bases and the J gene lost 6 bases, with 2 bases spanning the gap. CDR3 sequence (DNA): TGTGCTAGTGGTTTGACCAATGAGCAGTTCTTC. Translating gives CASGLTNEQFF.

The V call is TRBV7-3, the J call TRBJ1-1; maybe TRBD1 (6 bases). This CDR3 is built from 16 residues. Trimming pared 4 bases from V and 0 bases from J, leaving 15 bases between. Germline CDR1 is SGHTA and CDR2 is FQGTGA. In DNA form, the CDR3 reads TGTGCCAGCAGCTCATTCTCCCGGGACATGAACACTGAAGCTTTCTTT. This translates into CASSSFSRDMNTEAFF.

The chain carries TRBV7-3 and TRBJ1-1; the match to TRBD1 covers 7 bases. V lost 4 bases to trimming and J lost 1 base; unmatched junction nucleotides: 3. The germline gives CDR1 SGHTA, CDR2 FQGTGA. This CDR3 comprises 14 residues. CDR3 coding DNA: TGTGCCAGCAGCTCTGGGACAGCGAACACTGAAGCTTTCTTT. Its protein product is CASSSGTANTEAFF.

V gene TRBV6-5 combines with J gene TRBJ1-1; D ambiguous. V lost 5 bases and J 8 bases, leaving 9 bases between the germline ends. From germline, CDR1 is MNHEY and CDR2 SVGAGI. The CDR3 length is 11 residues. The CDR3 spells CASSRDAEAFF. In DNA form, the CDR3 reads TGTGCCAGCAGTAGGGATGCAGAAGCTTTCTTT.

The V and J genes are TRBV10-3 and TRBJ2-7, with D perhaps matching TRBD2 (6 bases). CDR3 length: 15 amino acids. V was cut by 2 bases and J by 4 bases, with 15 bases left in between. Germline V gives CDR1 ENHRY, CDR2 SYGVKD. The CDR3 DNA sequence: TGTGCCATCAGTGAGGGGGCCGGGACTCTATACGAGCAGTACTTC. Translated: CAISEGAGTLYEQYF.

The chain joins TRBV19 to TRBJ2-3, with unresolved D. The CDR3 length is 12 residues. Germline CDR1 LNHDA, CDR2 SQIVND (reference sequence). V dropped 5 bases and J dropped 4 bases, with 7 bases sitting between them. CDR3 sequence reads: CASSLGADTQYF. The CDR3 region has the DNA TGTGCCAGTAGTCTTGGGGCAGATACGCAGTATTTT.

The gene calls are TRBV5-1 and TRBJ2-2; D is ambiguous. The CDR3 has 16 amino acids. V lost 1 base, J lost 0 bases, and 10 bases lay in between. Germline assignment: CDR1 SGHRS and CDR2 YFSETQ. Here the CDR3 DNA reads TGCGCCAGCAGCTTGCGGGCGGACGCGAACACCGGGGAGCTGTTTTTT. Translating it yields CASSLRADANTGELFF.

The chain uses TRBV6-1 and TRBJ2-1, with TRBD1 matching 8 bases. This CDR3 comprises 15 residues. CDR1 is MNHNS, CDR2 SASEGT, per germline. V trimming: 1 base; J trimming: 15 bases; junction bases outside the gene matches: 14. The CDR3: CASSEVSRGQPRRFF. CDR3 coding DNA: TGTGCCAGCAGTGAAGTAAGCAGGGGGCAGCCTAGACGGTTCTTC.

This clone was seen just once. The chain links TRBV11-3 to TRBJ2-1, with 12 bases fitting TRBD2. Germline trimming cut 0 bases from V and 4 bases from J; bases unmatched to any gene: 4. CDR1 and CDR2 from the germline V gene are SGHNT and YENEEA. The CDR3 loop spans 17 amino acids. CDR3 protein: CASSLDLAGGWYNEQFF. CDR3 in DNA: TGTGCCAGCAGCTTAGATCTAGCGGGAGGGTGGTACAATGAGCAGTTCTTC.

The chain joins TRBV5-1 to TRBJ2-4; D is possibly TRBD1 or TRBD2 (5 bases each). The germline V gene has CDR1 SGHRS and CDR2 YFSETQ. CDR3 length: 16 amino acids. V lost 4 bases and J 1 base, leaving 15 bases between the germline ends. In DNA, the CDR3 is TGCGCCAGCAGCATCTCAGGGCGAGGGGCCAAAAACATTCAGTACTTC. Translating gives CASSISGRGAKNIQYF.

The chain uses TRBV5-4 and TRBJ2-7; D could derive from TRBD1 or TRBD2 (5 bases each). In germline, CDR1 is SGHNT, CDR2 YYREEE (reference sequence). V was shortened by 4 bases and J by 0 bases, with 17 bases between the two germline ends. This CDR3 has 16 amino acids. The CDR3 DNA reads TGTGCCAGCAGCCCAAGGGGACCGACTAACTCCTACGAGCAGTACTTC. It is translated as CASSPRGPTNSYEQYF.

The rearrangement joins TRBV27 to TRBJ1-2; D is possibly TRBD1 (6 bases). The CDR3 has 14 amino acids. Germline CDR1 MNHEY, CDR2 SMNVEV (reference sequence). Trimming shortened V by 6 bases and J by 3 bases, and 14 bases separated the two germline ends. For the CDR3, the DNA is TGTGCCAGCAGATCTGTGGGGGCCGACTATGGCTACACCTTC. Protein: CASRSVGADYGYTF.